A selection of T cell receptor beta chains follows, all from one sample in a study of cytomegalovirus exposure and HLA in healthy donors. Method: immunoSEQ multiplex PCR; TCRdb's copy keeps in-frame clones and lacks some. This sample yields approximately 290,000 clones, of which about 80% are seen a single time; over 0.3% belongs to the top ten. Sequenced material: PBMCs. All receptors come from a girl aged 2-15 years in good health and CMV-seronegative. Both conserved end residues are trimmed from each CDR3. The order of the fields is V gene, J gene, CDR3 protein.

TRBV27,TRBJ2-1,ASSPAGSPGYNEQF
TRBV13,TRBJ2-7,ASSSVLAGTTYEQY
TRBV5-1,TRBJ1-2,ASSLAGQGNYGYT
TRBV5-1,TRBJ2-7,ASISDPGLPYEQY
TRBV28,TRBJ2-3,ASSDTGRAQY
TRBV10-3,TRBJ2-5,AIRRESETQY
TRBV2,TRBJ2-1,ASSEDFLNEQF
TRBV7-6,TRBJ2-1,ASSTLVSEQF
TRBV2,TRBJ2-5,ASSLGTSVETQY
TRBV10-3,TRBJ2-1,AITEGTGGVDEQF
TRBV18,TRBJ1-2,ASSPSRGIGYT
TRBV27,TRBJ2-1,ASSSSDGLTYNEQF
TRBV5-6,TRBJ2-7,ASSSRDSLREQY
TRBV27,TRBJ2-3,ASSYAGGSTQY
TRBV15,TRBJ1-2,ATSSDRDYGYT
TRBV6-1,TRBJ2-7,ASRRPGQGAYEQY
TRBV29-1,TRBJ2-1,SAEGQLSYNEQF
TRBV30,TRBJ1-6,AWGYTGQGSPLH
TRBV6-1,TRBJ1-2,ASRPDRGYNGYT
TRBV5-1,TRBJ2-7,ASSSLTGDSYEQY
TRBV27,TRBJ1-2,ASSLLGQASDGYT
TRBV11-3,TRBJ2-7,ARSPRDSYEQY
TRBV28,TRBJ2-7,ASSQLLGSYEQY
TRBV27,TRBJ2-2,ASSYLLAGGTGELF
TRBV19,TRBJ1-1,ASRRQELPAKTNTEAF
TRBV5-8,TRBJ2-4,ASSLPGLAKNIQY
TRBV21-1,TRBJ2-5,ASSKAWESEKKSQETQY
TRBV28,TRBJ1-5,ASSPGQGYQPQH
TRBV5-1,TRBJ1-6,ASSFDGTYNSPLH
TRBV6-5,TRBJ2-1,ASRSSGDDNEQF
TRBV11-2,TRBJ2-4,ASSWTVAKNIQY
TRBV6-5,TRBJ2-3,ASRVAGGPADTQY
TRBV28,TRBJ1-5,ASSLTGGNQPQH
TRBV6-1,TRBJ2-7,ASSDPGANSYEQY
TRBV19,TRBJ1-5,ASSQQGNQPQH
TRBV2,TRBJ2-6,ASSARESGANVLT
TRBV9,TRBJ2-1,ASSAMLAGGPAYNEQF
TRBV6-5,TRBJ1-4,ASSGTGNEKLF
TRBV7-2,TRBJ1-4,ASSFGTGWEKLF
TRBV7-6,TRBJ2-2,ASSTPGQGMPTGELF
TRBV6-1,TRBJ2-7,ASSLRQGAYEQY
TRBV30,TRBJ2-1,AWSSLAGALGNEQF
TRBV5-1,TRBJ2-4,ASSNPTGVKAKNIQY
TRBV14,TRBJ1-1,ASSPWGAEAF
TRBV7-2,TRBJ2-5,ASSLAGGRRETQY
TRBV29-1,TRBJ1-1,SVGPGQGTEAF
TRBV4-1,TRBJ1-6,ASSQDFTNRGDSPLH
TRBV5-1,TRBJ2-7,ASSLGGQGWREQY
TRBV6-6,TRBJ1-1,ASSSLRGPGTEAF
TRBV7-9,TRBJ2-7,ASSQGSDEQY
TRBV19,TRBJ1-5,ASKLGGGSNQPQH
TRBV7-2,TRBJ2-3,ASSLIRPTGGPADTQY
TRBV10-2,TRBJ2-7,ASSAWDRGSYEQY